These 23 T cell receptor beta chains originate from one sample sequenced in a study of post-analysis software for immune sequencing data. Study results and caveats: When patients were compared with controls, about five TRBV segments were more frequent, TRBV5-6, TRBV5-1 and TRBV20-1 among them.

These receptors have no identified antigens. TCR beta libraries were prepared from cDNA with unique molecular identifiers. Each CDR3 protein is one row after TCRdb ran MiXCR on the PCR reads. The sample contains approximately 730,000 distinct CDR3 sequences, roughly 50% of which appear only once. Sequencing was carried out using blood. The receptors stem from a girl between 5 and 17 years old with multiple sclerosis.

This clonotype has a handful of counts. The chain uses TRBV7-9 and TRBJ2-7; 7 bases agree with TRBD1. This CDR3 is built from 12 residues. Germline V gives CDR1 SEHNR, CDR2 FQNEAQ (reference sequence). V was pared by 5 bases and J by 6 bases, with 4 bases of the junction left unmatched. This chain's CDR3 is CASSPQGTEQYF. Written as DNA, the CDR3 is TGTGCCAGCAGCCCACAGGGGACCGAGCAGTACTTC.

The chain carries TRBV29-1 and TRBJ2-7; D is uncertain. This CDR3 has 12 residues. Germline CDR1 and CDR2: SQVTM and ANQGSEA. Trimming left V 4 bases short and J 3 bases short, with 10 bases between. The CDR3 DNA sequence: TGCAGCGTTGGCGTCAGCATCTACGAGCAGTACTTC. Translation: CSVGVSIYEQYF.

The genes are TRBV7-2 and TRBJ2-7; no firm D call. Germline CDR1 is SGHTA and CDR2 is FQGNSA. V was clipped by 5 bases and J by 3 bases, with 11 bases between them. The CDR3 totals 13 residues. Written as DNA, the CDR3 is TGTGCCAGCAGCCCGAATCCTCTCTACGAGCAGTACTTC. Amino acids: CASSPNPLYEQYF.

A single count supports this clonotype. The V and J genes are TRBV28 and TRBJ2-1; D is undetermined. Germline lookup yields CDR1 MDHEN and CDR2 SYDVKM. The CDR3 loop spans 15 amino acids. V was shortened by 6 bases and J by 9 bases, with 21 bases between the two germline ends. CDR3 nucleotide sequence: TGTGCCAGCAGGGAACCAGGACGGATACTCGGTGAGCAGTTCTTC. The encoded protein is CASREPGRILGEQFF.

The rearrangement links TRBV12-3 or TRBV12-4 to TRBJ2-1, with 15 bases that match TRBD2. The CDR3 extends over 16 amino acids. V lost 6 bases to trimming and J lost 6 bases; unmatched junction nucleotides: 6. CDR3 amino acids: CASSGLAGGAINEQFF. CDR3 coding DNA: TGTGCCAGCAGCGGACTAGCGGGAGGGGCAATCAATGAGCAGTTCTTC.

This clonotype has just a few counts. J is TRBJ2-6 and V is TRBV7-3, with no clear D. With 5 bases removed from V and 0 bases from J, the gap between germline ends came to 17 bases. Germline V gene sequence: CDR1 SGHTA, CDR2 FQGTGA. This CDR3 has 18 amino acids. In nucleotides, the CDR3 is TGTGCCAGCAGCCCTCGTGTAGGACCAAGCTCTGGGGCCAACGTCCTGACTTTC. Residues: CASSPRVGPSSGANVLTF.

This chain connects TRBV27 to TRBJ2-2; D is ambiguous. Trimming took off 6 bases at V and 6 bases at J, with 11 bases between the two ends. The CDR3 totals 13 residues. The V gene's germline CDR1 is MNHEY and CDR2 SMNVEV (reference sequence). This chain's CDR3 is CASREHSAGELFF. CDR3 in DNA: TGTGCCAGCAGGGAACACAGCGCCGGGGAGCTGTTTTTT.

This clonotype was counted a few times. This chain joins TRBV20-1 and TRBJ2-7; D remains ambiguous. The germline V and J ends were trimmed by 6 bases and 2 bases, with 5 bases remaining between them. CDR3 length: 10 amino acids. The germline gives CDR1 DFQATT, CDR2 SNEGSKA (reference sequence). CDR3 loop: CSAGTYEQYF. As DNA, the CDR3 is TGCAGTGCCGGTACCTACGAGCAGTACTTC.

Concerning this clonotype itself: A clone one base away is much larger, so this may be a read error. The chain carries TRBV27 and TRBJ2-3, with TRBD2 matching over 11 bases. Unmatched junction bases numbered 10, after V lost 10 bases and J lost 4 bases. The CDR3 runs 15 residues. Germline values: CDR1 MNHEY, CDR2 SMNVEV (reference sequence). CDR3 coding DNA: TGTGCCACCGCGACTAGCGGGGAGCACGCAGATACGCAGTATTTT. Translated: CATATSGEHADTQYF.

The genes are TRBV28 and TRBJ1-5, with TRBD1 identical over 12 bases. The CDR3 has 15 amino acids. Unmatched junction bases numbered 3, after V lost 5 bases and J lost 4 bases. Germline V CDR1 and CDR2: MDHEN, SYDVKM. DNA of the CDR3: TGTGCCAGCAGTGGGGGACAGGGGGCTAATCAGCCCCAGCATTTT. Protein: CASSGGQGANQPQHF.

This clonotype has just a few counts. The chain is built from TRBV6-1 and TRBJ1-2; maybe TRBD1 (6 bases). V was trimmed by 2 bases and J by 8 bases, leaving 15 bases between them. The CDR3 spans 14 residues. The germline V gene encodes CDR1 MNHNS and CDR2 SASEGT. The CDR3 DNA reads as TGTGCCAGCAGTGAAACAGGGTTTCTGCCCGGCTACACCTTC. It translates to CASSETGFLPGYTF.

The rearrangement uses TRBV29-1 and TRBJ1-2; TRBD1 might be the D (5 bases). The V gene's germline CDR1 is SQVTM and CDR2 ANQGSEA. CDR3 length equals 12 residues. V lost 6 bases and J lost 7, with 15 bases in between. The CDR3 region has the DNA TGCAGCGTCGAGGGGTCGCTCCGTGGCTACACCTTC. This gives the protein CSVEGSLRGYTF.

Points on this clonotype: The junction departs from germline at one end; a sequencing error may be responsible. The CDR3 DNA follows: TGTGCCAGCAGTTACTCGAAAGGGTCCTACGGGCAGTACTTC. Encoded protein: CASSYSKGSYGQYF. V is TRBV6-5 and J is TRBJ2-7; D gene ambiguous. The CDR3 totals 14 residues. Germline CDR1 and CDR2: MNHEY and SVGAGI.

The chain uses TRBV20-1 and TRBJ2-3; 9 bases fit TRBD2. The trim removed 6 bases at V and 4 bases at J, leaving 17 bases unmatched. There are 17 residues in the CDR3. The germline gives CDR1 DFQATT, CDR2 SNEGSKA (reference sequence). CDR3 sequence: CSAGDRAGGIAADTQYF. In DNA form, the CDR3 reads TGCAGTGCAGGGGACCGAGCGGGAGGAATAGCCGCAGATACGCAGTATTTT.

This clonotype was seen a single time. This chain uses TRBV20-1 with TRBJ2-5, with D possibly being TRBD2 (6 bases). From germline, CDR1 is DFQATT and CDR2 SNEGSKA (reference sequence). V was trimmed by 6 bases and J by 4 bases, leaving 15 bases between them. The CDR3 extends over 13 amino acids. CDR3 residues: CSALVAGGETQYF. In nucleotides, the CDR3 is TGCAGTGCCCTGGTGGCCGGGGGAGAGACCCAGTACTTC.

This clonotype was observed once. The chain couples TRBV10-3 to TRBJ1-2; no reliable D call. V was clipped by 11 bases and J by 4 bases, with 14 bases between them. The CDR3 spans 12 residues. Germline V CDR1 and CDR2: ENHRY, SYGVKD. CDR3 nucleotide sequence: TGTGCCTTGGGGAGCCGGGCCTATGGCTACACCTTC. Protein: CALGSRAYGYTF.

This clonotype was seen more than once but under ten times. As DNA, the CDR3 is TGTGCCAGCAGCTTAGACGAGGGACGAGCTTTCTTT. Translated, it gives CASSLDEGRAFF. This chain connects TRBV7-2 to TRBJ1-1; a weak D match, TRBD1 (5 bases). Germline-derived CDR1 and CDR2 are SGHTA and FQGNSA. V was pared by 1 base and J by 10 bases, with 10 bases between. The CDR3 contains 12 residues.

V and J are TRBV19 and TRBJ1-1; 8 nucleotides match TRBD1. Germline lookup yields CDR1 LNHDA and CDR2 SQIVND (reference sequence). The CDR3 loop spans 15 amino acids. Trimming took 5 bases from V and 5 from J; bases not matched to a gene: 10. The CDR3 loop is CASSLGPTGGTEAFF. The CDR3 DNA reads TGTGCCAGTAGTTTGGGACCTACAGGGGGAACTGAAGCTTTCTTT.

The rearrangement uses TRBV4-1 and TRBJ1-5; D unresolved. This CDR3 comprises 16 residues. Germline values: CDR1 MGHRA, CDR2 YSYEKL. Deletions cut 5 bases from V and 2 bases from J, with 16 bases between. The CDR3: CASSEVPAEGNQPQHF. The CDR3 DNA follows: TGCGCCAGCAGCGAAGTCCCGGCCGAAGGCAATCAGCCCCAGCATTTT.

A remark on this clonotype: In this CDR3 the conserved last residue, phenylalanine or tryptophan, is missing, so a read error is likely. The DNA is left out, because the CDR3 cannot be placed on it with certainty; the CDR3 is given as TCRdb lists it. This chain connects TRBV27 to TRBJ2-3; the table's D call of TRBD2 was not tested on the DNA. Counting both end residues, the CDR3 totals 13 amino acids. Germline values: CDR1 MNHEY, CDR2 SMNVEV (reference sequence). CDR3 region: CASSLSGPLAQYV.

On this clonotype itself: Relative to the germline gene, one junction end is altered; a read error may explain this. The rearrangement links TRBV20-1 to TRBJ2-5; D may correspond to TRBD1 or TRBD2 (6 bases each). The CDR3 runs to 13 residues. Germline V CDR1 and CDR2: DFQATT, SNEGSKA (reference sequence). The chain's CDR3 is CSAGGTNPESQYF. The CDR3 DNA is TGCAGTGCTGGCGGGACAAACCCCGAGAGCCAGTACTTC.

This chain's CDR3 is CASTTLTLRGPEAFF. The CDR3 DNA follows: TGTGCCAGCACCACTTTGACCCTAAGGGGGCCTGAAGCTTTCTTT. The gene calls are TRBV6-5 and TRBJ1-1, with 7 bases aligning to TRBD1. Germline CDR1 and CDR2: MNHEY and SVGAGI. CDR3 length: 15 residues. J was trimmed by 6 bases and V by 7 bases; bases with no gene match: 14.

The table lists this clonotype with a few counts. CDR3 amino acids: CASSPEANYGYTF. The CDR3 DNA sequence: TGTGCCAGCAGTCCTGAGGCTAACTATGGCTACACCTTC. The chain combines TRBV12-3 or TRBV12-4 with TRBJ1-2; no firm D call. V gave up 5 bases and J gave up 0 bases, with 7 bases separating them. The CDR3 is made up of 13 amino acids.